This T cell receptor beta chain came from a study of cytomegalovirus exposure and HLA in healthy donors. CDR1 is SGHTA, CDR2 FQGNSA, per germline. Trimming left V 3 bases short and J 6 bases short, with 12 bases between. This CDR3 region has 14 residues. PCR was performed using 60 Vbeta and 13 Jbeta primers. Assay: immunoSEQ multiplex PCR; the TCRdb copy retains only in-frame clones and omits some. Here the sample spans 130,000 or so clones, roughly 79% being singletons. This TCR was recovered from a woman in her thirties or forties in good health and CMV-seronegative. What was sequenced was PBMCs. The rearrangement joins TRBV7-2 to TRBJ1-5, with D possibly TRBD1 on 5 matching bases. The CDR3 DNA is TGTGCCAGCAGCTTTGGCGAAGACAGTCAGCCCCAGCATTTT. The encoded protein is CASSFGEDSQPQHF.